This T cell receptor (beta chain) was retrieved from a study of blood T cells in healthy people across ages. This clonotype has just a few counts. Its antigen is unknown. Then a second PCR, running roughly 6 to 12 cycles, was carried out with a sample-barcoded 5' primer and a J-beta primer mix. Each CDR3 protein gets one entry after TCRdb re-called the 5' RACE reads with MiXCR. In the table there are over 1,500,000 distinct CDR3 sequences, around 48% of which are singletons. The ends were cut back, 0 bases at V and 3 bases at J, with 12 bases in the middle. The CDR3 is 15 residues long. CDR1 is ENHRY, CDR2 SYGVKD, per germline. Overall study findings and caveats: Any conclusive comparison of naive versus antigen-experienced cells was prevented by using unsorted PBMCs.

The rearrangement links TRBV10-3 to TRBJ2-7; D ambiguous. The material sequenced was blood. The origin of this receptor is a woman between 40 and 55 years old in good health. The CDR3 DNA is TGTGCCATCAGTGAGTCGGGTGGCAGCTTCTACGAGCAGTACTTC. It translates to CAISESGGSFYEQYF.